The T cell receptor beta chain under discussion was sequenced for a study of blood T cells in healthy people across ages. Per germline, CDR1 SGHTA and CDR2 FQGNSA. V gave up 1 base and J gave up 3 bases; unmatched junction bases: 5. The CDR3 length is 15 residues. Next came a second PCR, run for about 6 to 12 cycles, which used a sample-barcoded 5' primer along with a J-beta primer mix. A single record per CDR3 protein comes from TCRdb applying MiXCR to the 5' RACE reads. The sample records fewer than 700,000 distinct CDR3 sequences, 47% being singletons. This TCR was sampled from a man at least 80 years old in good health. The sequencing sample was made of blood. This chain uses TRBV7-2 with TRBJ2-5; 7 bases align to TRBD2. CDR3 sequence (DNA): TGTGCCAGCAGCTTAGATGGGGGGGAGGAAGAGACCCAGTACTTC. It encodes CASSLDGGEEETQYF.